These 28 T cell receptor delta chains came from one sample sequenced in a study of γδ T cells in repeated Plasmodium falciparum infection. Gammadelta T cells were flow-sorted from PBMC into Vgamma9/Vdelta2+ and Vdelta2-negative populations for bulk analysis. TCRdb re-called the multiplex PCR reads with CATT. This table has tens of thousands of delta-chain clones, about 1.5% appearing once. The sequenced sample consisted of gamma-delta T cells from blood. Receptors originate from a pool of human donors (malaria-infected and uninfected, not separated).

This clone showed up just a few times. TCRdb's listed protein matches a much larger clone and diverges from this DNA's translation at residue 17, likely through a read error; the protein shown comes from the DNA. This chain's CDR3 is CALGELNAAFLLGALGHTDKLIF. CDR3 sequence (DNA): TGTGCTCTTGGGGAACTTAACGCCGCTTTTTTACTAGGGGCCCTTGGGCACACCGATAAACTCATCTTT. This sequence joins TRDV1 and TRDJ1, with D hard to call. The V gene's germline CDR1 is TSWWSYY and CDR2 QGS. Deletions cut 0 bases from V and 0 bases from J, with 32 bases between. This CDR3 has 23 residues.

In regard to this clone: This likely traces to a read error, being one base from a far larger clone. The sample has other DNA sequences that encode this CDR3 too. The rearrangement joins TRDV3 to TRDJ3; 9 positions agree with TRDD2. Because TCRdb records no J gene, it was assigned here through a match of the DNA to germline. The germline CDR1 and CDR2 sequences are TVYSNPD and GDNSRS (reference sequence). This CDR3 comprises 20 residues. CDR3 DNA sequence: TGTGCCTCCTGGCCTTCCTACGTATCTGGACGCTCCTGGGACACACGACAGATGTTTTTC. It translates to CASWPSYVSGRSWDTRQMFF.

As to this clone: A far more abundant clone sits one base away, making this likely a read error. Other DNA sequences within the sample encode an identical CDR3. The chain is built from TRDV2 and TRDJ1, with D maybe TRDD3 (6 bases). The J gene, absent from TCRdb, was called here by matching the DNA to germline. Trimming removed 7 bases at V and 0 bases at J, with 23 bases between. Germline V gene data show CDR1 as GEAIGNYY and CDR2 as EKD. The CDR3 extends over 17 amino acids. This CDR3 reads CACDPLGAPKYTDKLIF. CDR3 DNA sequence: TGTGCCTGCGACCCTTTGGGGGCCCCAAAGTACACCGATAAACTCATCTTT.

This clone was seen only a few times. TCRdb's protein for this DNA is that of a much larger clone and differs from the translation at residue 8, likely a read error; the protein shown is the DNA translation. The rearrangement links TRDV1 to TRDJ1; 7 positions match TRDD3. TCRdb leaves out the J gene; it was filled in here by matching the DNA to germline. The germline gives CDR1 TSWWSYY, CDR2 QGS. The CDR3 is made up of 17 amino acids. Losses at the gene ends were 3 bases for V and 0 bases for J; bases not matched to a gene: 10. The CDR3 nucleotides read TGTGCTCTTGGGGAGCCACACCGGGGGATTTACACCGATAAACTCATCTTT. Amino acid sequence: CALGEPHRGIYTDKLIF.

This chain uses TRDV1 with TRDJ1, with TRDD3 matching 12 bases. No J segment appears in TCRdb, so it was assigned here by matching the sequence to germline. With 6 bases clipped from V and 2 bases from J, the junction kept 13 bases outside the gene matches. The length of the CDR3 is 18 residues. Per the germline V gene, CDR1 is TSWWSYY and CDR2 is QGS. CDR3 in amino acids: CALGIIWGIRTETDKLIF. In DNA, the CDR3 is TGTGCTCTTGGAATTATCTGGGGGATACGCACCGAAACCGATAAACTCATCTTT.

This clone was observed a few times. TCRdb's listed protein matches a much larger clone and diverges from this DNA's translation at residue 18, likely through a read error; the protein shown comes from the DNA. For the V gene the call is TRDV1; the J gene has no call; TRDD3, the D gene given by the table, was not confirmed from the DNA. The CDR3 sequence is 20 residues long. Germline CDR1 TSWWSYY, CDR2 QGS. The CDR3 DNA reads as TGTGCTCTTGGGGATCACACAATCTTTCCTCGCGCAACGAACACCGATAAACCCATCTTT. Residues: CALGDHTIFPRATNTDKPIF.

In this sample, this clone turned up many times. Since a far larger clone is one base different, this is likely a read error. This CDR3 is also generated by other DNA sequences in the sample. The chain uses TRDV1 and TRDJ1, with 7 bases lining up with TRDD2. The CDR3 totals 19 residues. The V gene's germline CDR1 is TSWWSYY and CDR2 QGS. The CDR3 loop reads CALGTSIPTVWEYTDKLIF. The CDR3 bases are TGTGCTCTTGGGACCTCTATTCCTACAGTGTGGGAGTACACCGATAAGCTCATCTTT.

This clone was detected a few times. The amino acid sequence in TCRdb belongs to a much larger clone and departs from this DNA's translation at residue 15, likely a sequencing read error; the sequence shown is translated from the DNA. The chain employs TRDV1 and TRDJ1; 11 nucleotides match TRDD3. Germline V gives CDR1 TSWWSYY, CDR2 QGS. This CDR3 region has 19 residues. Unmatched junction bases numbered 16, after V lost 0 bases and J lost 7 bases. The DNA for the CDR3 is TGTGCTCTTGGGGAACTCCCCACTGTCTGGGGGATACTGAGGGGTAAACTCATCTTT. Protein sequence: CALGELPTVWGILRGKLIF.

This clone occurred a few times. A far larger clone is just one base off, so this is likely a read error. The sample holds other DNA sequences that translate to the same CDR3. TRDV1 is the V gene, and the J gene was not called; the table's D call, TRDD3, was not checked against the DNA. Germline V gene sequence: CDR1 TSWWSYY, CDR2 QGS. This CDR3 spans 16 amino acids. CDR3 nucleotides: TGTGCTCTTGGGGAATCTTTCTGGGGGAGGTCCGATAAGCTCATCTTT. As protein: CALGESFWGRSDKLIF.

This clone was picked up many times. TCRdb has a much larger clone's protein, which differs at residue 13 from the translation of this DNA, likely because of a read error; what is shown is the protein translated from the DNA. This rearrangement joins TRDV1 to TRDJ1; 10 bases are shared with TRDD3. Per germline, CDR1 TSWWSYY and CDR2 QGS. The CDR3 runs 18 residues. V lost 0 bases, J lost 8 bases, and 15 bases stayed unmatched. The CDR3 DNA is TGTGCTCTTGGGGAACTGAGGGGGATACGCTCCTTCACGACCAAACTCATCTTT. Protein: CALGELRGIRSFTTKLIF.

By sample fraction, this clone is medium-sized. Other DNA sequences in the sample encode the same CDR3. The rearrangement uses TRDV1 and TRDJ1, with 8 bases lining up with TRDD3. The CDR3 spans 17 residues. CDR1 TSWWSYY and CDR2 QGS come from the germline V gene. Germline trimming cut 2 bases from V and 7 bases from J; bases unmatched to any gene: 15. CDR3 sequence (DNA): TGTGCTCTTGGGGAATTACCTCTCCCTACGGGGGATATTAAACTCATCTTT. It specifies CALGELPLPTGDIKLIF.

Regarding this clone: This likely came from a read error, as a far larger clone is one base away. This same CDR3 is encoded by further DNA sequences in the sample. The gene calls are TRDV3 and TRDJ1; possible D gene TRDD3, 5 bases. The J gene comes from matching the DNA to germline here; TCRdb lacks it. V lost 2 bases, J lost 1 base, and 23 bases lay in between. There are 17 residues in the CDR3. Germline V CDR1 and CDR2: TVYSNPD, GDNSRS (reference sequence). CDR3 region: CAFSTIYDTAPTDKLIF. The CDR3 region has the DNA TGTGCCTTTTCCACGATATACGACACGGCCCCCACCGATAAACTCATCTTT. The full variable domain, with the rest looked up from reference TRDV3 and TRDJ1, is CDKVTQSSPDQTVASGSEVVLLCTYDTVYSNPDLFWYRIRPDYSFQFVFYGDNSRSEGADFTQGRFSVKHILTQKAFHLVISPVRTEDSATYYCAFSTIYDTAPTDKLIFGKGTRVTVEP.

For this clone: The protein held in TCRdb is that of a much larger clone and does not match this DNA's translation at residue 16, likely because of a read error; the protein shown is translated from the DNA. V and J are TRDV1 and TRDJ1, with 8 bases that match TRDD3. The J gene, left out of TCRdb, was set here by checking the DNA against germline. The junction had 28 bases not matched to a gene; V was cut back by 7 bases and J by 3 bases. The CDR3 contains 21 residues. The V gene's germline CDR1 is TSWWSYY and CDR2 QGS. The CDR3 spells CALERPTVLYWGLPYADKLIF. For the CDR3, the DNA is TGTGCTCTTGAGAGGCCTACAGTCCTCTACTGGGGGTTACCGTACGCCGATAAACTCATCTTT.

With regard to this clone: This likely traces to a read error, being one base from a far larger clone. The same CDR3 also results from other DNA sequences found in this sample. With the J gene uncalled, the V gene is TRDV2; the DNA was not compared with TRDD3, the D call given in the table. Germline V gene sequence: CDR1 GEAIGNYY, CDR2 EKD. The CDR3 consists of 18 residues. The chain's CDR3 is CACVMLSGGYGSTDKLIF. In nucleotides, the CDR3 is TGTGCCTGTGTCATGCTCTCTGGGGGATACGGGAGCACCGATAAACTCATCTTC.

There are a few counts of this clone. Other DNA sequences in this specimen translate into the identical CDR3. The CDR3 sequence is CALRRLIWGIQGGQYTDKLIF. For the CDR3, the DNA is TGTGCCCTCCGCCGTCTAATCTGGGGGATACAGGGAGGTCAGTACACCGATAAACTCATCTTT. The chain combines TRDV1 with TRDJ1; 11 bases map to TRDD3. Germline V gene data show CDR1 as TSWWSYY and CDR2 as QGS. The CDR3 is 21 amino acids.

As for this clone: The protein recorded in TCRdb matches a much larger clone and deviates from this DNA's translation at residue 9, suggesting a read error; the protein here is obtained by translating the DNA. The rearrangement uses TRDV1 and TRDJ1; 7 nucleotides agree with TRDD3. Germline V gene lookup returns CDR1 TSWWSYY and CDR2 QGS. This CDR3 spans 18 amino acids. V lost 2 bases, J lost 0 bases, and 12 bases stayed unmatched. The CDR3 spells CALGETLGVYGHTDKLIF. DNA of the CDR3: TGTGCTCTTGGGGAAACCCTGGGGGTTTACGGGCACACCGATAAACTCATCTTT.

Worth noting for this clone: The likely explanation is a read error, given a far larger clone one base away. Other DNA sequences in the sample encode the same CDR3. V gene assignment gives TRDV2, but the J gene was left uncalled; no check of the table's D call, TRDD3, against the DNA was made. The CDR3 runs 15 residues. Germline loops: CDR1 GEAIGNYY, CDR2 EKD. The CDR3 reads CACEPLGDYTDKLIF. DNA for the CDR3: TGTGCCTGTGAGCCTCTGGGGGATTACACCGATAAGCTCATCTTT.

As to this clone: TCRdb records a much larger clone's protein for this DNA, with a difference at residue 11 that likely arises from a read error; the protein given is the translation of the DNA. The rearrangement uses TRDV2 and TRDJ1, with 9 positions matching TRDD3. The J gene, absent from TCRdb, was called here by matching the DNA to germline. J was trimmed by 1 base and V by 0 bases; bases with no gene match: 14. CDR3 length: 19 amino acids. Germline CDR1 is GEAIGNYY and CDR2 is EKD. In DNA, the CDR3 is TGTGCCTGTGACACCCTGCCTCCTGGGGGATGCGGAAGCACCGATAAACTCATCTTT. It yields the protein CACDTLPPGGCGSTDKLIF.

In its sample, this clone was seen many times. The genes are TRDV1 and TRDJ1; TRDD3 matches 10 bases. The CDR3 length is 16 residues. Trimming took 7 bases from V and 0 from J; bases not matched to a gene: 8. Germline values: CDR1 TSWWSYY, CDR2 QGS. CDR3 sequence: CALARGGYVDTDKLIF. The CDR3 DNA reads as TGTGCTCTTGCGAGAGGGGGATACGTCGACACCGATAAACTCATCTTT.

Ten or more counts support this clone. The gene calls are TRDV2 and TRDJ3; D remains unclear. In germline, CDR1 is GEAIGNYY, CDR2 EKD. V dropped 0 bases and J dropped 0 bases, with 11 bases sitting between them. There are 18 residues in the CDR3. The DNA of the CDR3 is TGTGCCTGTGACACCGCTACGGTTTCCTCCTGGGACACCCGACAGATGTTTTTC. Translated, it gives CACDTATVSSWDTRQMFF.

On this clone: A far larger clone lies a single base away; this is likely a read error. The same CDR3 is also encoded by other DNA sequences in this sample. V gene TRDV1 combines with J gene TRDJ1; 9 bases fit TRDD3. CDR1 and CDR2 (germline): TSWWSYY, QGS. V trimming: 5 bases; J trimming: 0 bases; junction bases outside the gene matches: 13. There are 18 residues in the CDR3. The CDR3 is CALGLRRGGYLYTDKLIF. The CDR3, as DNA: TGTGCTCTTGGGCTCAGAAGAGGGGGATACTTGTACACCGATAAACTCATCTTT.

This clone was seen at least ten times. V is TRDV2 and J is TRDJ1; TRDD3 aligns across 9 bases. CDR1 and CDR2 from the germline V gene are GEAIGNYY and EKD. The CDR3 loop spans 15 amino acids. V lost 3 bases, J lost 3 bases, and 7 bases stayed unmatched. CDR3: CACDYWGTSSDKLIF. The DNA for the CDR3 is TGTGCCTGTGACTACTGGGGGACTAGCTCCGATAAACTCATCTTT.

Ten or more counts support this clone. The chain recombines TRDV1 with TRDJ1; 9 bases map to TRDD2. V dropped 0 bases and J dropped 0; count of bases not matched to a gene: 23. The CDR3 consists of 23 residues. The germline CDR1 and CDR2 sequences are TSWWSYY and QGS. The chain's CDR3 is CALGELGWPSYGFHEVDTDKLIF. DNA of the CDR3: TGTGCTCTTGGGGAACTAGGGTGGCCTTCCTACGGGTTTCACGAGGTTGACACCGATAAACTCATCTTT.

A remark on this clone: The protein recorded in TCRdb matches a much larger clone and deviates from this DNA's translation at residue 14, suggesting a read error; the protein here is obtained by translating the DNA. The J gene is TRDJ1, the V gene TRDV1; 10 bases map to TRDD3. Germline CDR1 is TSWWSYY and CDR2 is QGS. V trimming: 3 bases; J trimming: 3 bases; junction bases outside the gene matches: 16. CDR3 length: 19 residues. The CDR3 DNA reads as TGTGCTCTTGGGGAGAGTCCTCGTACTGGGGGATGTAACCCCGATAAACTCATCTTT. This sequence encodes CALGESPRTGGCNPDKLIF.

This clone has only a few counts. The amino acid sequence in TCRdb belongs to a much larger clone and departs from this DNA's translation at residue 13, likely a sequencing read error; the sequence shown is translated from the DNA. The V gene call is TRDV2, and the J gene call is absent; the listed D gene, TRDD3, was not tested against the DNA. Germline-derived CDR1 and CDR2 are GEAIGNYY and EKD. The CDR3 sequence is 15 residues long. The CDR3 spells CACDTLGLKTDKHIF. The CDR3 DNA reads TGTGCCTGTGACACCCTGGGGCTAAAAACCGATAAACACATCTTT.

A note on this clone: A read error likely explains why the TCRdb protein, taken from a much larger clone, differs from this DNA's translation at residue 12; the protein shown is translated from the DNA. The V and J genes are TRDV1 and TRDJ1; 7 bases line up with TRDD3. The J gene comes from matching the DNA to germline here; TCRdb lacks it. V was clipped by 1 base and J by 7 bases; unmatched bases: 21. Germline V gene sequence: CDR1 TSWWSYY, CDR2 QGS. CDR3 length: 19 residues. The CDR3 reads CALGEPYVEGLWDTRKLIF. CDR3 nucleotides: TGTGCTCTTGGGGAACCCTACGTAGAGGGGCTGTGGGATACCCGTAAACTCATCTTT.

The sample holds a few counts of this clone. Sequence at one end of the junction differs from germline and may be a read error. The sample contains more than one DNA sequence encoding this CDR3. The chain joins TRDV1 to TRDJ1, with 8 positions matching TRDD3. CDR1 is TSWWSYY, CDR2 QGS, per germline. The CDR3 contains 19 residues. CDR3 region: CALGELSYQGDSYTDKLIF. DNA of the CDR3: TGTGCCCTTGGGGAACTATCCTACCAGGGGGATAGCTACACCGATAAGCTCATCTTT.

This clone was seen repeatedly, ten times or more. For this DNA, TCRdb reports the protein of a much larger clone, which diverges at residue 9, most likely from a read error; the protein presented here is translated directly from the DNA. This sequence joins TRDV1 and TRDJ1; TRDD3 might be the D (6 bases). The V end was cut by 6 bases, the J end by 2 bases, with 28 bases between. This CDR3 region has 19 residues. The germline V gene encodes CDR1 TSWWSYY and CDR2 QGS. CDR3 protein: CALGAGGIQWILRTDKLIF. The CDR3, as DNA: TGTGCTCTTGGAGCCGGAGGAATCCAGTGGATACTCCGAACCGATAAACTCATCTTT.